A selection of T cell receptor beta chains follows, all from one sample in a study of technical replicates of blood from a few donors. TCRdb's copy holds only in-frame clones and misses some; the assay was immunoSEQ multiplex PCR. The sample consists of fewer than 80,000 clones, 80% to 90% of them appearing once. The sample comprised PBMCs. These receptors were taken from a human donor in good health. Some clones in this sample may be carry-over from other donors' samples. Both conserved end residues are part of each CDR3. Each record gives: clone size, D gene, J gene, V gene, CDR3 protein, CDR3 DNA. D genes are given only for firm matches. The size entry is marked missing in some rows and otherwise reads once, few, many or a size class.

clone_size: -; d_call: TRBD1; j_call: TRBJ2-1; v_call: TRBV5-4; cdr3_aa: CASSLRYLAGQGAHEQFF; cdr3_nt: TGTGCCAGCAGCTTGCGGTATTTGGCGGGACAGGGGGCACATGAGCAGTTCTTC
clone_size: -; d_call: -; j_call: TRBJ1-2; v_call: TRBV7-9; cdr3_aa: CASGTPGGYTF; cdr3_nt: TGTGCCAGCGGGACTCCGGGGGGCTACACCTTC
clone_size: -; d_call: TRBD1; j_call: TRBJ2-5; v_call: TRBV30; cdr3_aa: CAWSGTGGLETQYF; cdr3_nt: TGTGCCTGGAGTGGGACAGGGGGTTTAGAGACCCAGTACTTC
clone_size: -; d_call: -; j_call: TRBJ1-1; v_call: TRBV21-1; cdr3_aa: CASSHFRDTEAFF; cdr3_nt: TGTGCCAGCAGCCACTTCAGGGACACTGAAGCTTTCTTT
clone_size: -; d_call: -; j_call: TRBJ1-4; v_call: TRBV7-3; cdr3_aa: CASSLSRVQGEKLFF; cdr3_nt: TGTGCCAGCAGCTTAAGCAGGGTACAGGGTGAAAAACTGTTTTTT
clone_size: -; d_call: TRBD2; j_call: TRBJ2-7; v_call: TRBV30; cdr3_aa: CAWSVGDYWEQYF; cdr3_nt: TGTGCCTGGAGTGTAGGGGACTACTGGGAGCAGTACTTC
clone_size: -; d_call: TRBD2; j_call: TRBJ2-3; v_call: TRBV9; cdr3_aa: CASSAVAGGIEDTQYF; cdr3_nt: TGTGCCAGCAGCGCCGTAGCGGGGGGTATCGAGGATACGCAGTATTTT
clone_size: once; d_call: TRBD2; j_call: TRBJ2-3; v_call: TRBV9; cdr3_aa: CASSFRGGSGSSPDTQYF; cdr3_nt: TGTGCCAGCAGCTTCCGAGGGGGTAGCGGGAGTTCCCCAGATACGCAGTATTTT
clone_size: -; d_call: -; j_call: TRBJ2-2; v_call: TRBV23-1; cdr3_aa: CASRGLKLGDTGELFF; cdr3_nt: TGCGCCAGCAGGGGACTCAAACTGGGGGACACCGGGGAGCTGTTTTTT
clone_size: -; d_call: -; j_call: TRBJ2-5; v_call: TRBV5-4; cdr3_aa: CASSFSGGTQETQYF; cdr3_nt: TGTGCCAGCAGCTTTTCTGGCGGGACTCAAGAGACCCAGTACTTC
clone_size: -; d_call: TRBD1; j_call: TRBJ2-3; v_call: TRBV27; cdr3_aa: CASRQGPAVDTQYF; cdr3_nt: TGTGCCAGCAGACAGGGGCCAGCAGTAGATACGCAGTATTTT
clone_size: -; d_call: -; j_call: TRBJ2-2; v_call: TRBV5-1; cdr3_aa: CASSLLAAGRNTGELFF; cdr3_nt: TGCGCCAGCAGCTTGTTAGCTGCCGGGAGGAACACCGGGGAGCTGTTTTTT
clone_size: few; d_call: TRBD2; j_call: TRBJ2-3; v_call: TRBV12-5; cdr3_aa: CASGLPETSGRANTQYF; cdr3_nt: TGTGCTAGTGGTTTGCCCGAGACTAGCGGGAGGGCAAATACGCAGTATTTT